This T cell receptor beta chain was captured in a study of blood T cell repertoires in COVID-19. Whole-study context: Donors in the United States, Italy and Spain gave samples during acute or convalescent COVID-19.

Recovered status applied to Cohort 3 donors who had two consecutive negative PCRs. It also applied to those with clearance or with symptom resolution. Unmatched junction bases numbered 24, after V lost 4 bases and J lost 4 bases. Germline V gene data show CDR1 as SGHRS and CDR2 as YFSETQ. There are 20 residues in the CDR3. Repertoires were generated with immunoSEQ multiplex PCR, while TCRdb's copy carries only in-frame clones and drops some. The table lists roughly 400,000 clones, roughly 91% of them singletons. The chain employs TRBV5-1 and TRBJ1-2, with 8 bases lining up with TRBD1. This clonotype was obtained from a woman aged 25-40 years who had recovered from COVID-19. The source material was PBMCs or T cells enriched from blood (not recorded which). The CDR3 protein is CASSRYIQSGGPQLSYGYTF. As DNA, the CDR3 is TGCGCCAGCAGCCGATATATACAGTCAGGGGGCCCCCAACTCTCCTATGGCTACACCTTC.